These 32 T cell receptor beta chains were sequenced from one sample in a study of T cell responses to AZD1222 COVID-19 vaccine (dated by TCRdb to the early 2020s). Libraries were prepared through the immunoSEQ multiplex PCR assay. In TCRdb, the immuneACCESS table is reduced to in-frame sequences with V and J assigned. These tables do not hold every clone; where another copy was compared, an unresolved V gene accounts for under half, and the others remain unexplained. The sample table holds approximately 140,000 clones, of which about 88% were seen once. The ten largest account for roughly 4.7% of the sample. According to the study, the label for this sample's time point signals: baseline before first vaccination. This specimen consisted of peripheral blood, obtained on day 0 of AZD1222 vaccination. Receptors were obtained from an adult in good health.

The CDR3 nucleotides are TGTGCCAGTAGTATGATAAACACTGAAGCTTTCTTT. Translating gives CASSMINTEAFF. The chain links TRBV19 to TRBJ1-1; the D is unclear. The CDR3 spans 12 residues. The germline CDR1 and CDR2 sequences are LNHDA and SQIVND (reference sequence). V was pared by 3 bases and J by 2 bases, with 4 bases between.

The V and J genes are TRBV6-2 or TRBV6-3 and TRBJ1-2; D may be TRBD1 (6 bases). V dropped 2 bases and J dropped 7 bases, with 14 bases sitting between them. The length of the CDR3 is 14 residues. CDR1 and CDR2 (germline): MNHEY, SVGEGT. The CDR3 here is CASSYPLAGAGYTF. The DNA for the CDR3 is TGTGCCAGCAGTTACCCCTTGGCAGGGGCTGGCTACACCTTC.

The chain uses TRBV7-2 and TRBJ1-1; TRBD1 agrees at 7 bases. Losses at the gene ends were 4 bases for V and 0 bases for J; bases not matched to a gene: 8. Germline assignment: CDR1 SGHTA and CDR2 FQGNSA. This CDR3 comprises 16 residues. CDR3 amino acids: CASSSRPGQLNTEAFF. CDR3 sequence (DNA): TGTGCCAGCAGCTCACGACCGGGACAGTTGAACACTGAAGCTTTCTTT.

This rearrangement joins TRBV29-1 to TRBJ1-2; no clear D gene. The V gene's germline CDR1 is SQVTM and CDR2 ANQGSEA. Between the trimmed V and J ends, which lost 0 bases and 5 bases, there was a span of 13 bases. CDR3 length: 14 amino acids. This CDR3 reads CSVEDARALYGYTF. The CDR3 nucleotides are TGCAGCGTTGAAGATGCGCGGGCGCTTTATGGCTACACCTTC.

The rearrangement uses TRBV4-3 and TRBJ2-1, with D possibly being TRBD2 (6 bases). The V end was cut by 1 base, the J end by 0 bases, with 19 bases between. The germline V gene has CDR1 LGHNA and CDR2 YSLEER. The CDR3 totals 19 residues. As DNA, the CDR3 is TGCGCCAGCAGCCAAGCGGGTCGGGGACTGCGGAGCTCCTACAATGAGCAGTTCTTC. This codes for CASSQAGRGLRSSYNEQFF.

This chain joins TRBV23-1 and TRBJ1-5, with D possibly TRBD1 on 6 matching bases. TRBV23-1 is labeled an ORF, and its function is uncertain. V lost 6 bases and J lost 1, with 10 bases in between. This CDR3 is built from 14 residues. CDR3 in DNA: TGCGCCAGCAGCACAGGGTGGAGCAATCAGCCCCAGCATTTT. It codes for CASSTGWSNQPQHF.

The chain has TRBV13 and TRBJ1-4; no clear D gene. V gave up 4 bases and J gave up 8 bases, with 8 bases separating them. Germline V lookup: CDR1 PRHDT, CDR2 FYEKMQ (reference sequence). This CDR3 has 12 residues. CDR3 sequence reads: CASSSHTEKLFF. CDR3 nucleotides: TGTGCCAGCAGCTCTCATACCGAAAAACTGTTTTTT.

The chain links TRBV25-1 to TRBJ1-2; D unresolved. This CDR3 has 12 residues. Germline values: CDR1 MGHDK, CDR2 SYGVNS. Trimming pared 5 bases from V and 8 bases from J, leaving 12 bases between. This chain's CDR3 is CASSTFTGGYTF. The CDR3 coding sequence is TGTGCCAGCAGTACATTTACGGGGGGCTACACCTTC.

The V and J genes are TRBV7-9 and TRBJ2-7; 7 positions agree with TRBD1. This CDR3 region has 15 residues. Unmatched junction bases numbered 7, after V lost 5 bases and J lost 0 bases. Looked up from germline, CDR1 is SEHNR and CDR2 is FQNEAQ (reference sequence). The CDR3 loop is CASSPLTGTSYEQYF. CDR3 sequence (DNA): TGTGCCAGCAGCCCGTTGACAGGGACCTCCTACGAGCAGTACTTC.

The rearrangement links TRBV24-1 to TRBJ2-1; 9 nucleotides align to TRBD2. The length of the CDR3 is 15 residues. Germline V gene sequence: CDR1 KGHDR, CDR2 SFDVKD. After removal of 7 bases from V and 9 bases from J, the junction contained 12 bases not matched to a gene. CDR3: CATRASGIGGSEQFF. The CDR3 nucleotides are TGTGCCACCAGGGCTAGCGGGATTGGTGGGAGTGAGCAGTTCTTC.

The gene calls are TRBV12-3 or TRBV12-4 and TRBJ1-5; D gene uncertain. The CDR3 runs 13 residues. V lost 6 bases and J 5 bases, leaving 11 bases between the germline ends. The CDR3 protein is CASSSGKHQPQHF. CDR3 coding DNA: TGTGCCAGCAGCTCCGGGAAGCATCAGCCCCAGCATTTT.

The chain carries TRBV11-2 and TRBJ2-1; D is unclear. Deletions cut 2 bases from V and 10 bases from J, with 15 bases between. The V gene's germline CDR1 is SGHAT and CDR2 FQNNGV. This CDR3 comprises 14 residues. Here the CDR3 reads CASSLWDSLSEQFF. The CDR3 DNA is TGTGCCAGCAGCTTATGGGATAGCCTTTCGGAGCAGTTCTTC.

CDR3 amino acids: CASSQASYGNTIYF. CDR3 sequence (DNA): TGCGCCAGCAGCCAAGCGAGTTATGGAAACACCATATATTTT. The rearrangement uses TRBV4-3 and TRBJ1-3; unclear D gene. V lost 1 base and J lost 3, with 7 bases in between. The CDR3 covers 14 residues. Germline-derived CDR1 and CDR2 are LGHNA and YSLEER.

The rearrangement uses TRBV28 and TRBJ1-2; D unclear. The germline V and J ends were trimmed by 5 bases and 7 bases, with 17 bases remaining between them. The CDR3 covers 14 residues. CDR1 and CDR2 from the germline V gene are MDHEN and SYDVKM. The CDR3, as DNA: TGTGCCAGCAGTGGACTGACTCATATGCGTGGCTACACCTTC. Residues: CASSGLTHMRGYTF.

Note on this clone: One junction end does not reproduce the germline sequence, and a read error may be involved. The chain uses TRBV18 and TRBJ1-5; D is ambiguous. CDR1 and CDR2 (germline): KGHSH, LQKENI. The CDR3 extends over 15 amino acids. The DNA for the CDR3 is TGTGCCAGCTCGCCACAAGCCGGGGGCAATCAGCCCCAGCATTTT. This encodes CASSPQAGGNQPQHF.

This clone was detected a few times. This sequence joins TRBV7-9 and TRBJ1-1, with no clear D. CDR3 size: 15 residues. Germline lookup yields CDR1 SEHNR and CDR2 FQNEAQ (reference sequence). V was trimmed by 0 bases and J by 4 bases, leaving 12 bases between them. The CDR3 is CASSLAGMAGTEAFF. CDR3 DNA sequence: TGTGCCAGCAGCTTAGCGGGGATGGCCGGCACTGAAGCTTTCTTT.

J is TRBJ1-5 and V is TRBV6-1; D gene ambiguous. The ends were cut back, 3 bases at V and 0 bases at J, with 12 bases in the middle. The CDR3 length is 16 residues. Germline V gene data show CDR1 as MNHNS and CDR2 as SASEGT. CDR3 amino acids: CASSDRTGYSNQPQHF. CDR3 bases: TGTGCCAGCAGTGACCGGACGGGTTATAGCAATCAGCCCCAGCATTTT.

Concerning this clone: Germline is not matched at one junction end, which may reflect a read error. CDR3: CASSEETPVPKPDQKYEQYF. CDR3 nucleotides: TGTGCCAGCAGCGAAGAAACCCCTGTTCCAAAGCCCGACCAGAAATACGAGCAGTACTTC. This chain joins TRBV3-1 (or the pseudogene TRBV3-2) and TRBJ2-7; no definite D call. Germline V gives CDR1 LGHDT, CDR2 YNNKEL (reference sequence). The CDR3 runs 20 residues.

CDR3 bases: TGCAGCGTTGATGGTCTAGCGGGAAGCACAGATACGCAGTATTTT. This sequence encodes CSVDGLAGSTDTQYF. The chain combines TRBV29-1 with TRBJ2-3; 9 bases are a match to TRBD2. V was pared by 3 bases and J by 0 bases, with 4 bases of the junction left unmatched. The germline CDR1 and CDR2 sequences are SQVTM and ANQGSEA. This CDR3 has 15 amino acids.

The chain uses TRBV13 and TRBJ1-1; 8 nucleotides align to TRBD1. With 5 bases clipped from V and 7 bases from J, the junction kept 9 bases outside the gene matches. Per the germline V gene, CDR1 is PRHDT and CDR2 is FYEKMQ (reference sequence). The CDR3 is 14 amino acids. CDR3 sequence reads: CASSARTGRNEAFF. In nucleotides, the CDR3 is TGTGCCAGCAGCGCCCGGACAGGGAGGAATGAAGCTTTCTTT. Full variable domain (outside the CDR3, taken from reference TRBV13 and TRBJ1-1): AAGVIQSPRHLIKEKRETATLKCYPIPRHDTVYWYQQGPGQDPQFLISFYEKMQSDKGSIPDRFSAQQFSDYHSELNMSSLELGDSALYFCASSARTGRNEAFFGQGTRLTVV.

CDR3 in amino acids: CASSPRGEKLFF. CDR3 nucleotide sequence: TGTGCCAGCAGTCCCCGGGGAGAAAAACTGTTTTTT. The gene calls are TRBV12-3 or TRBV12-4 and TRBJ1-4; D uncertain. Trimming removed 5 bases at V and 8 bases at J, with 9 bases between. The CDR3 extends over 12 amino acids.

The rearrangement uses TRBV5-1 and TRBJ2-5; the D gene is possibly TRBD1 (5 bases). Germline V gives CDR1 SGHRS, CDR2 YFSETQ. V dropped 2 bases and J dropped 4 bases, with 9 bases sitting between them. This CDR3 region has 13 residues. The CDR3 DNA is TGCGCCAGCAGCTTCCAGGGTCCAGAGACCCAGTACTTC. Translation gives CASSFQGPETQYF. Using reference TRBV5-1 and TRBJ2-5 for the parts outside the CDR3, the full variable domain is KAGVTQTPRYLIKTRGQQVTLSCSPISGHRSVSWYQQTPGQGLQFLFEYFSETQRNKGNFPGRFSGRQFSNSRSEMNVSTLELGDSALYLCASSFQGPETQYFGPGTRLLVL.

CDR3 residues: CASSSIQGRHEAFF. In DNA form, the CDR3 reads TGTGCCAGCAGCTCTATTCAGGGCAGGCATGAAGCTTTCTTT. This chain joins TRBV5-4 and TRBJ1-1; D might be TRBD1 (5 bases). This CDR3 comprises 14 residues. Trimming removed 3 bases from V and 7 bases from J, with 16 bases in between. Per germline, CDR1 SGHNT and CDR2 YYREEE (reference sequence).

This rearrangement joins TRBV5-1 to TRBJ2-7; D gene ambiguous. Germline lookup yields CDR1 SGHRS and CDR2 YFSETQ. The CDR3 covers 14 residues. The V end lost 5 bases, the J end lost 2 bases, and 14 bases lay between the germline ends. CDR3 nucleotides: TGCGCCAGCAGTCCTAATAGTAATCCCTACGAGCAGTACTTC. Its protein is CASSPNSNPYEQYF.

This rearrangement joins TRBV18 to TRBJ1-5; TRBD1 might be the D (6 bases). Trimming took off 8 bases at V and 3 bases at J, with 14 bases between the two ends. Germline values: CDR1 KGHSH, CDR2 LQKENI. This CDR3 spans 14 amino acids. This chain's CDR3 is CASTHTGPNQPQHF. The CDR3 nucleotides are TGTGCCAGCACACATACAGGGCCCAATCAGCCCCAGCATTTT.

This clone was seen at least ten times. DNA for the CDR3: TGCGCCAGCAGCCAAGACCCCGTTCTTATGGGTCCCTCCTACGAGCAGTACTTC. Its protein product is CASSQDPVLMGPSYEQYF. The genes are TRBV4-1 and TRBJ2-7; no clear D. This CDR3 has 18 amino acids. V was clipped by 0 bases and J by 0 bases, with 18 bases between them. Germline V lookup: CDR1 MGHRA, CDR2 YSYEKL.

The V call is TRBV18, the J call TRBJ2-7, with D perhaps TRBD1 or TRBD2 (5 bases each). V was cut by 6 bases and J by 4 bases, with 25 bases left in between. Germline CDR1 KGHSH, CDR2 LQKENI. The CDR3 runs 17 residues. The CDR3 nucleotides are TGTGCCAGCTCCGGGACCTCACAACTCACTTTGGGGTACGAGCAGTACTTC. It yields the protein CASSGTSQLTLGYEQYF.

The chain carries TRBV5-1 and TRBJ2-5; 13 nucleotides align to TRBD2. Germline CDR1 reads SGHRS; CDR2 reads YFSETQ. The V gene end was trimmed by 4 bases and the J gene end by 1 base; junction bases not matched to a gene: 4. The CDR3 has 16 residues. CDR3 loop: CASSPGLAGLQETQYF. CDR3 DNA sequence: TGCGCCAGCAGCCCGGGACTAGCGGGACTCCAAGAGACCCAGTACTTC.

J is TRBJ1-1 and V is TRBV19; D remains ambiguous. CDR1 LNHDA and CDR2 SQIVND come from the germline V gene (reference sequence). Deletions cut 5 bases from V and 4 bases from J, with 14 bases between. The length of the CDR3 is 14 residues. The CDR3 region has the DNA TGTGCCAGTAGTGGTAGGACCCTGGGCACTGAAGCTTTCTTT. Translation gives CASSGRTLGTEAFF.

In DNA form, the CDR3 reads TGTGCTAGTGGTGAGGGGAGCGTCCCTGGAAACACCATATATTTT. Translation: CASGEGSVPGNTIYF. The chain employs TRBV12-5 and TRBJ1-3; weak D call: TRBD1 (5 bases). Germline assignment: CDR1 LGHNT and CDR2 FRNRAP. The CDR3 extends over 15 amino acids. V was cut by 5 bases and J by 2 bases, with 13 bases left in between.

This rearrangement joins TRBV27 to TRBJ2-7; 9 bases fit TRBD1. After removal of 6 bases from V and 4 bases from J, the junction contained 7 bases not matched to a gene. From germline, CDR1 is MNHEY and CDR2 SMNVEV (reference sequence). The CDR3 totals 14 residues. CDR3 amino acids: CASRPGQGLYEQYF. The DNA of the CDR3 is TGTGCCAGCAGACCGGGACAGGGACTATACGAGCAGTACTTC.

The CDR3 loop is CASSTSGRPTGELFF. The CDR3 DNA follows: TGTGCCAGCAGTACCTCGGGCAGGCCCACCGGGGAGCTGTTTTTT. The rearrangement joins TRBV27 to TRBJ2-2, with D hard to call. Germline V gene lookup returns CDR1 MNHEY and CDR2 SMNVEV (reference sequence). The ends were cut back, 5 bases at V and 4 bases at J, with 14 bases in the middle. CDR3 length equals 15 residues.